This T cell receptor beta chain was profiled in a study of T cell changes during pregnancy in multiple sclerosis. Profiling relied on immunoSEQ multiplex PCR, and the TCRdb table lists in-frame clones only, not all of them. In the table there are about 56,000 clones, just over 90% of which are singletons. From germline, CDR1 is SQVTM and CDR2 ANQGSEA. This CDR3 spans 19 amino acids. After removal of 1 base from V and 0 bases from J, the junction contained 14 bases not matched to a gene. The source is a female donor with multiple sclerosis, enrolled in a pregnancy study. The material was CD4+ T cells from peripheral blood mononuclear cells, obtained in the second trimester of pregnancy. The chain combines TRBV29-1 with TRBJ2-3, with 9 positions matching TRBD2. As DNA, the CDR3 is TGCAGCGTTGAAGGTAGAGGGCGGGGGGGCCAAGTTAGCACAGATACGCAGTATTTT. It yields the protein CSVEGRGRGGQVSTDTQYF.